A single sample is the source of the 22 T cell receptor beta chains below, sequenced in a study of blood T cell repertoires in COVID-19. Sequencing used immunoSEQ multiplex PCR; TCRdb keeps in-frame clones, though not all of them. This table holds 190,000 or so clones, around 87% found once. Specimen: PBMCs or T cells enriched from blood (not recorded which). The receptors stem from a woman aged 25 to 45 who had recovered from COVID-19.

This clone was seen once. V usage is TRBV6-5 and J usage is TRBJ1-1; possible D gene TRBD1, 5 bases. This CDR3 is 14 amino acids long. Germline CDR1 is MNHEY and CDR2 is SVGAGI. V gave up 6 bases and J gave up 2 bases, with 13 bases separating them. The CDR3 bases are TGTGCCAGCAGAACTATGCAGGGAAACACTGAAGCTTTCTTT. Its translation: CASRTMQGNTEAFF.

The genes are TRBV7-8 and TRBJ2-2, with TRBD2 matching 13 bases. In germline, CDR1 is SGHVS, CDR2 FQNEAQ. The CDR3 consists of 18 residues. Trimming removed 3 bases from V and 6 bases from J; junction bases left unmatched: 10. CDR3 amino acids: CASSLRTSGSFYPGELFF. DNA for the CDR3: TGTGCCAGCAGCTTGCGGACTAGCGGGAGTTTTTATCCCGGGGAGCTGTTTTTT.

The chain joins TRBV19 to TRBJ2-3; D is perhaps TRBD1 (5 bases). Trimming removed 4 bases from V and 4 bases from J, with 12 bases in between. CDR3 length: 14 amino acids. CDR1 is LNHDA, CDR2 SQIVND, per germline (reference sequence). The CDR3 bases are TGTGCCAGTAGTACCCAGGGCAGCGCAGATACGCAGTATTTT. This translates into CASSTQGSADTQYF.

This clone was detected a few times. The rearrangement uses TRBV4-1 and TRBJ1-5, with D unresolved. The CDR3 is 16 amino acids. V was clipped by 2 bases and J by 5 bases, with 16 bases between them. The germline V gene has CDR1 MGHRA and CDR2 YSYEKL. The CDR3 DNA follows: TGCGCCAGCAGCCAATCCGTGCGTCTAGGTGATCAGCCCCAGCATTTT. The encoded protein is CASSQSVRLGDQPQHF.

This clone was counted a single time. This chain uses TRBV18 with TRBJ2-5; TRBD2 matches at 7 bases. The CDR3 has 14 amino acids. Germline V lookup: CDR1 KGHSH, CDR2 LQKENI. J gave up 3 bases and V 8 bases, and 9 bases lay outside the gene matches. In DNA form, the CDR3 reads TGTGCCAGCCACATCACTGGGAGGGAAGAGACCCAGTACTTC. Residues: CASHITGREETQYF.

J is TRBJ2-7 and V is TRBV9; the D gene is possibly TRBD1 (5 bases). Germline CDR1 and CDR2: SGDLS and YYNGEE. The CDR3 is made up of 14 amino acids. The V end was cut by 0 bases, the J end by 4 bases, with 11 bases between. The chain's CDR3 is CASSVGTGLYEQYF. The DNA of the CDR3 is TGTGCCAGCAGCGTAGGCACAGGCCTTTACGAGCAGTACTTC.

This chain links TRBV18 with TRBJ2-5; 9 nucleotides agree with TRBD2. Per germline, CDR1 KGHSH and CDR2 LQKENI. The CDR3 extends over 15 amino acids. V shed 7 bases and J 2 bases; nucleotides not matched to a gene: 8. The CDR3 nucleotides are TGTGCCAGCTTCACCAGGAGCGGGGGGCAAGAGACCCAGTACTTC. It encodes CASFTRSGGQETQYF.

The chain links TRBV7-2 to TRBJ2-3, with D unclear. Germline CDR1 reads SGHTA; CDR2 reads FQGNSA. This CDR3 is 14 amino acids long. V lost 0 bases to trimming and J lost 1 base, with 5 bases between them. CDR3 in amino acids: CASSLAGRTDTQYF. Written as DNA, the CDR3 is TGTGCCAGCAGCTTAGCGGGCCGCACAGATACGCAGTATTTT.

V usage is TRBV24-1 and J usage is TRBJ1-2; D gene unclear. Trimming removed 5 bases at V and 4 bases at J, with 10 bases between. The CDR3 spans 13 residues. The germline CDR1 and CDR2 sequences are KGHDR and SFDVKD. The DNA for the CDR3 is TGTGCCACCAGTGGAGGAGAGAGCTATGGCTACACCTTC. It codes for CATSGGESYGYTF.

The V gene is TRBV18, the J gene TRBJ2-7, with TRBD1 matching over 8 bases. This CDR3 comprises 15 residues. The V and J ends lost 4 bases and 2 bases, in that order; junction bases with no gene match: 7. Germline assignment: CDR1 KGHSH and CDR2 LQKENI. CDR3 amino acids: CASSLFEDRAYEQYF. CDR3 DNA: TGTGCCAGCTCACTCTTTGAGGACAGGGCCTACGAGCAGTACTTC.

V is TRBV7-9 and J is TRBJ2-5; 11 nucleotides align to TRBD2. Germline CDR1 reads SEHNR; CDR2 reads FQNEAQ (reference sequence). J lost 2 bases, V lost 5 bases, and 16 bases had no gene match. The CDR3 length is 19 residues. CDR3 nucleotide sequence: TGTGCCAGCAGCAAAGGGTACATTGGGGCTAGCGGGAGGCAAGAGACCCAGTACTTC. It is translated as CASSKGYIGASGRQETQYF.

V and J are TRBV29-1 and TRBJ1-4; D call uncertain. The CDR3 is 12 residues long. With 2 bases removed from V and 8 bases from J, the gap between germline ends came to 9 bases. CDR1 and CDR2 (germline): SQVTM, ANQGSEA. CDR3 residues: CSVENNSEKLFF. DNA for the CDR3: TGCAGCGTTGAAAACAATTCGGAAAAACTGTTTTTT.

This clone was found once. The rearrangement uses TRBV7-8 and TRBJ1-2; possible D gene TRBD1, 6 bases. In germline, CDR1 is SGHVS, CDR2 FQNEAQ. The CDR3 consists of 13 residues. Trimming stripped 5 bases from V and 6 bases from J, with 13 bases between. Written as DNA, the CDR3 is TGTGCCAGCAGCCCAAGACAGGTCGATGGCTACACCTTC. Translating gives CASSPRQVDGYTF.

This clone was counted ten times or more. The chain uses TRBV5-1 and TRBJ1-3; no firm D call. Germline values: CDR1 SGHRS, CDR2 YFSETQ. V lost 3 bases to trimming and J lost 4 bases, with 8 bases between them. This CDR3 contains 13 residues. This CDR3 reads CASSYDSGNTIYF. The CDR3 coding sequence is TGCGCCAGCAGCTACGACTCCGGAAACACCATATATTTT.

The gene calls are TRBV3-1 (or the pseudogene TRBV3-2) and TRBJ2-1; a weak D match, TRBD1 (6 bases). The CDR3 is 14 amino acids. The V and J ends lost 4 bases and 6 bases respectively, with 13 bases between them. The germline CDR1 and CDR2 sequences are LGHDT and YNNKEL (reference sequence). The CDR3 DNA reads as TGTGCCAGCAGCCGGGACACAATAATCAATGAGCAGTTCTTC. It encodes CASSRDTIINEQFF.

This chain connects TRBV30 to TRBJ1-6; D may be TRBD1 (6 bases). The germline V gene encodes CDR1 GTSNPN and CDR2 SVGIG (reference sequence). The CDR3 has 15 residues. Trimming pared 0 bases from V and 3 bases from J, leaving 9 bases between. CDR3 in amino acids: CAWSVWDNYNSPLHF. CDR3 nucleotides: TGTGCCTGGAGTGTATGGGACAACTATAATTCACCCCTCCACTTT. Supplemented by reference TRBV30 and TRBJ1-6, the full variable domain reads SQTIHQWPATLVQPVGSPLSLECTVEGTSNPNLYWYRQAAGRGLQLLFYSVGIGQISSEVPQNLSASRPQDRQFILSSKKLLLSDSGFYLCAWSVWDNYNSPLHFGNGTRLTVT.

Only one count was recorded for this clone. The rearrangement uses TRBV6-2 or TRBV6-3 and TRBJ1-2; 7 nucleotides line up with TRBD1. V was pared by 2 bases and J by 7 bases, with 16 bases of the junction left unmatched. This CDR3 has 17 residues. Germline values: CDR1 MNHEY, CDR2 SVGEGT. CDR3 DNA: TGTGCCAGCAGTTACAATCACCGGGACAGCTTATACTGTGGCTACACCTTC. This gives the protein CASSYNHRDSLYCGYTF.

The V gene is TRBV19, the J gene TRBJ1-3; D is unclear. CDR3 size: 14 residues. The ends were cut back, 4 bases at V and 0 bases at J, with 7 bases in the middle. Germline CDR1 LNHDA, CDR2 SQIVND (reference sequence). The CDR3 reads CASSKQNSGNTIYF. The CDR3 DNA reads as TGTGCCAGTAGTAAACAGAACTCTGGAAACACCATATATTTT.

The chain recombines TRBV6-5 with TRBJ2-7; 8 nucleotides agree with TRBD1. Germline lookup yields CDR1 MNHEY and CDR2 SVGAGI. The CDR3 extends over 12 amino acids. J was trimmed by 3 bases and V by 6 bases; bases with no gene match: 1. CDR3 sequence reads: CASRTGVYEQYF. The CDR3 coding sequence is TGTGCCAGCAGGACAGGGGTCTACGAGCAGTACTTC.

J is TRBJ1-4 and V is TRBV3-1 (or the pseudogene TRBV3-2); D unresolved. V lost 0 bases, J lost 7 bases, and 9 bases lay in between. The germline gives CDR1 LGHDT, CDR2 YNNKEL (reference sequence). This CDR3 is built from 14 residues. The CDR3 loop reads CASSQDNVGEKLFF. DNA for the CDR3: TGTGCCAGCAGCCAAGATAACGTCGGTGAAAAACTGTTTTTT.

This chain links TRBV14 with TRBJ2-1, with D possibly being TRBD2 (6 bases). This CDR3 region has 16 residues. Germline-derived CDR1 and CDR2 are SGHDN and FVKESK. V lost 5 bases to trimming and J lost 4 bases, with 18 bases between them. The CDR3 protein is CASSVSGGAQYNEQFF. In DNA form, the CDR3 reads TGTGCCAGCAGCGTGTCGGGCGGGGCTCAATACAATGAGCAGTTCTTC. Full variable domain (rest looked up from reference TRBV14 and TRBJ2-1): EAGVTQFPSHSVIEKGQTVTLRCDPISGHDNLYWYRRVMGKEIKFLLHFVKESKQDESGMPNNRFLAERTGGTYSTLKVQPAELEDSGVYFCASSVSGGAQYNEQFFGPGTRLTVL.

The chain joins TRBV19 to TRBJ2-7; TRBD1 might be the D (5 bases). Germline CDR1 LNHDA, CDR2 SQIVND (reference sequence). The V gene lost 6 bases and the J gene lost 2 bases, with 11 bases spanning the gap. This CDR3 is built from 13 residues. CDR3 sequence: CASRQGITYEQYF. CDR3 nucleotide sequence: TGTGCCAGTAGGCAGGGTATTACCTACGAGCAGTACTTC.